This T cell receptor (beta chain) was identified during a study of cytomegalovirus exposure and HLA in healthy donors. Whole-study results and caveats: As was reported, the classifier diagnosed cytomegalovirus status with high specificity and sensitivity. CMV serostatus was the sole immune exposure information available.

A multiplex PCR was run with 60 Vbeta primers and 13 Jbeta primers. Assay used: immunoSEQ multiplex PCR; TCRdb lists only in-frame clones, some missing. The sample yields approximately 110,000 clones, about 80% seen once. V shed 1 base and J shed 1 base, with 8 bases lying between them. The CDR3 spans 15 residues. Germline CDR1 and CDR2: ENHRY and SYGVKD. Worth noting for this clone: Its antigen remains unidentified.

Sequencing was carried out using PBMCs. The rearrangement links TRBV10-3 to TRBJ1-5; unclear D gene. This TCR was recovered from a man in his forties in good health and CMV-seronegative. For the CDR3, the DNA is TGTGCCATCAGTGAGTTGCTGGGCAGCAATCAGCCCCAGCATTTT. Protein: CAISELLGSNQPQHF.